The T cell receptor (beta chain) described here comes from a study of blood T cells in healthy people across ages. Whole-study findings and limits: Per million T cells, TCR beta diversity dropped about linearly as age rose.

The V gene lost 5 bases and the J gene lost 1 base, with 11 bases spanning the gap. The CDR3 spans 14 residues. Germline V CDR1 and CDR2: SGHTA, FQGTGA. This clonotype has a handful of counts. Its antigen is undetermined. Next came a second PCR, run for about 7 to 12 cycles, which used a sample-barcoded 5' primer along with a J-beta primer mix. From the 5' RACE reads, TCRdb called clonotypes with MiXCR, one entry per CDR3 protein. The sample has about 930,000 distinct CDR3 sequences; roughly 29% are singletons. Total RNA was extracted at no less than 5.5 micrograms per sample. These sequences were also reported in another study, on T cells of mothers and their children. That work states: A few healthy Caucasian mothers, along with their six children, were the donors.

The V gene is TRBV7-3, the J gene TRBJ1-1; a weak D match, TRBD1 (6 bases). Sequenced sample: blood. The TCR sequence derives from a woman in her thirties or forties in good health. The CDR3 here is CASSVQGRNTEAFF. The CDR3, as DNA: TGTGCCAGCAGCGTACAGGGCCGGAACACTGAAGCTTTCTTT.